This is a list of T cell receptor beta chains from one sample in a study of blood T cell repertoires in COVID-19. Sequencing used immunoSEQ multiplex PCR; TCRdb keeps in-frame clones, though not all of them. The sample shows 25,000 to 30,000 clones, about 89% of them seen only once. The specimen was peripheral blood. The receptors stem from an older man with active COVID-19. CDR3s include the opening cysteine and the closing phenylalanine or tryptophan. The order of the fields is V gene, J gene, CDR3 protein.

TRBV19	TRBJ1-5	CASTDPGLQPQHF
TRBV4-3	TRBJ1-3	CASSQAGTPSGNTIYF
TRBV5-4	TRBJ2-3	CASRAGYSTDTQYF
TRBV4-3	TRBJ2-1	CASSQDSSSYNEQFF
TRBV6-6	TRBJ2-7	CASSYLAEQYF
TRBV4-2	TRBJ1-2	CASSQGTGFDYGYTF
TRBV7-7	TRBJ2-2	CASSPRTGDTGELFF
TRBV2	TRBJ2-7	CASRVPGGTDEQYF
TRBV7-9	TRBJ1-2	CASSSTAVGGYTF
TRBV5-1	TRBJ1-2	CASSFGLTNYGYTF
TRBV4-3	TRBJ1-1	CASSPELYVKSEAFF
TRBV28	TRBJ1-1	CASSLEGRSTEAFF
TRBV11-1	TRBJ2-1	CASSRSTGSSYNEQFF
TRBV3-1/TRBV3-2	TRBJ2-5	CASSPAGGRGGEETQYF
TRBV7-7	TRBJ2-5	CASSLAAGRETQYF
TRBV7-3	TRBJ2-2	CASSPWTRGGTGELFF
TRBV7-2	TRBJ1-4	CASSLGQFEKLFF
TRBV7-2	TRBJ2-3	CASSLAGYTQYF
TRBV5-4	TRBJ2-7	CASSQTGSYEQYF
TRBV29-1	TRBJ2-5	CSVQIAGKETQYF
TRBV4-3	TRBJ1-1	CASSQGARGLLTEAFF
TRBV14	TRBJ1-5	CASSQTLPSEYTANQPQHF
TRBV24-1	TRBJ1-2	CATSRSSIIGNYGYTF
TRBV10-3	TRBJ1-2	CAIRSGTGDYGYTF
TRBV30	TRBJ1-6	CAWENLGGDSPLHF
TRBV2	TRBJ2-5	CASNRDRVETQYF
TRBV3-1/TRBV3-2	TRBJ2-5	CASSRYLAGRETQYF
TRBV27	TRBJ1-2	CASSPSRPGANYGYTF
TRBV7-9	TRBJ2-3	CASSYGQVHTDTQYF
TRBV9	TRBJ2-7	CASSAGLAGLAYEQYF
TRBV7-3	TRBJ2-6	CASSLKGGRVTGANVLTF
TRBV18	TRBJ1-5	CASSPPRGQGNSNQPQHF
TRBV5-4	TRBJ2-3	CASSLRRTSGGSTDTQYF
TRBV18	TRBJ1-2	CASSSDGGYGYTF
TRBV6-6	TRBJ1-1	CASRNRLNTEAFF
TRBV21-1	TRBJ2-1	CASSKADGETNEQFF
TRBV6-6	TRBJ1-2	CASSGEGGYGYTF
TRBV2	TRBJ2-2	CASIRDRGGTGELFF
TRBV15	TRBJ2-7	CATLNMKGTYEQYF
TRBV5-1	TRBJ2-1	CASSLARLAGAIYNEQFF
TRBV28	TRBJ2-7	CASSPLRYEQYF
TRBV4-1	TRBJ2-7	CASSQNSGGTYEQYF
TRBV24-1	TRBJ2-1	CATSDLPGGVYNEQFF
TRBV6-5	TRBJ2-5	CASSYGQRGAQETQYF
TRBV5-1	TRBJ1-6	CASSLVSNSPLHF
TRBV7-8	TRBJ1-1	CASSSFDRITEAFF
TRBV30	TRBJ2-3	CAWSPAFGLAGEVDTQYF
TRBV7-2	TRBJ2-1	CASSSATGRGSYNEQFF